The next 11 T cell receptor beta chains were all read from a single sample in a study of T cell repertoires in ileal Crohn's disease (dated by TCRdb to the late 2010s). The method behind the library was the immunoSEQ multiplex PCR assay. TCRdb obtained this table from immuneACCESS and retained in-frame rearrangements with V and J assigned. These tables miss some clones; where compared with another copy, unresolved V genes account for less than half of the shortfall, and the remainder is unexplained. This sample comprises thousands of clones, about 73% of them detected only once. The leading ten clones occupy 25% to 30% of the sample. The intended sense of this specimen's time point label: proximal margin of the surgical specimen (macroscopically non-inflamed). The specimen sequenced was ileal tissue. These receptors all stem from an adult with Crohn's disease.

The V gene is TRBV12-5, the J gene TRBJ2-2, with TRBD1 matching over 8 bases. CDR1 and CDR2 from the germline V gene are LGHNT and FRNRAP. The ends lost 5 bases at V and 3 bases at J; junction bases unmatched: 5. This CDR3 is 15 amino acids long. CDR3 coding DNA: TGTGCTAGTGGTCCTGGACAGGGAGACACCGGGGAGCTGTTTTTT. This codes for CASGPGQGDTGELFF.

The count of this clone is one. The chain combines TRBV7-3 with TRBJ2-7, with 9 nucleotides matching TRBD1. Germline V gives CDR1 SGHTA, CDR2 FQGTGA. The CDR3 is made up of 13 amino acids. Trimming cost V 3 bases and J 6 bases; bases outside gene matches: 3. The CDR3 loop is CASSLGQGREQYF. The CDR3 DNA reads TGTGCCAGCAGCTTGGGACAGGGTCGCGAGCAGTACTTC. The full variable domain, completed using reference TRBV7-3 and TRBJ2-7, is GAGVSQTPSNKVTEKGKYVELRCDPISGHTALYWYRQSLGQGPEFLIYFQGTGAADDSGLPNDRFFAVRPEGSVSTLKIQRTERGDSAVYLCASSLGQGREQYFGPGTRLTVT.

V usage is TRBV18 and J usage is TRBJ1-4; 11 bases fit TRBD1. The J segment lost 12 bases and the V segment lost 3 bases, leaving 6 bases of the junction unmatched. Germline CDR1 is KGHSH and CDR2 is LQKENI. CDR3 length: 14 amino acids. In DNA, the CDR3 is TGTGCCAGCTCACCCGCCGGGACAGGGGGGCAACTGTTTTTT. Translation gives CASSPAGTGGQLFF.

CDR3 DNA: TGTGCCAGTAGCCAGGGACCTTATTCCTACGAGCAGTACTTC. It translates to CASSQGPYSYEQYF. V is TRBV19 and J is TRBJ2-7; TRBD1 or TRBD2 may be the D gene (5 bases each). CDR1 and CDR2 (germline): LNHDA, SQIVND (reference sequence). V shed 6 bases and J shed 1 base, with 13 bases lying between them. This CDR3 contains 14 residues. Drawing the rest from reference TRBV19 and TRBJ2-7, the complete variable domain is DGGITQSPKYLFRKEGQNVTLSCEQNLNHDAMYWYRQDPGQGLRLIYYSQIVNDFQKGDIAEGYSVSREKKESFPLTVTSAQKNPTAFYLCASSQGPYSYEQYFGPGTRLTVT.

This chain uses TRBV5-8 with TRBJ2-7; the match to TRBD1 covers 10 bases. CDR1 and CDR2 from the germline V gene are SGHTS and YDEGEE. Losses at the gene ends were 7 bases for V and 4 bases for J; bases not matched to a gene: 5. The CDR3 has 13 amino acids. The CDR3 DNA follows: TGTGCCAGCGGAGGGACAGGGGTTTACGAGCAGTACTTC. This encodes CASGGTGVYEQYF.

This clone was seen only a few times. The V gene is TRBV6-1, the J gene TRBJ1-6; D may be TRBD1 (5 bases). The CDR3 contains 14 residues. Germline assignment: CDR1 MNHNS and CDR2 SASEGT. Trimming shortened V by 10 bases and J by 9 bases, and 19 bases separated the two germline ends. The CDR3: CATLPTGLSSPLHF. Written as DNA, the CDR3 is TGTGCCACGCTACCCACAGGTCTAAGTTCACCCCTCCACTTT.

This sequence joins TRBV14 and TRBJ1-5; D call uncertain. The CDR3 consists of 13 residues. Germline CDR1 reads SGHDN; CDR2 reads FVKESK. V was trimmed by 4 bases and J by 6 bases, leaving 10 bases between them. The CDR3: CASSPAGIQPQHF. The CDR3 bases are TGTGCCAGCAGCCCAGCCGGGATTCAGCCCCAGCATTTT.

A single count supports this clone. The chain combines TRBV10-1 with TRBJ2-3, with TRBD2 matching over 10 bases. From germline, CDR1 is WNHNN and CDR2 SYGVQD (reference sequence). The CDR3 loop spans 16 amino acids. The V segment lost 5 bases and the J segment 7 bases; nucleotides outside the gene matches: 12. The CDR3 loop is CASSPSLAGEANTQYF. The CDR3 region has the DNA TGCGCCAGCAGTCCAAGTCTAGCGGGAGAGGCAAATACGCAGTATTTT.

This clone was observed a few times. V usage is TRBV18 and J usage is TRBJ1-5; D remains ambiguous. The CDR3 loop spans 13 amino acids. The germline gives CDR1 KGHSH, CDR2 LQKENI. The V gene lost 3 bases and the J gene lost 3 bases, with 6 bases spanning the gap. The CDR3 DNA sequence: TGTGCCAGCTCACCGGGGTACAATCAGCCCCAGCATTTT. This gives the protein CASSPGYNQPQHF.

The V and J genes are TRBV13 and TRBJ2-7; TRBD2 aligns across 7 bases. Germline CDR1 reads PRHDT; CDR2 reads FYEKMQ (reference sequence). This CDR3 region has 15 residues. With V trimmed by 2 bases and J by 0 bases, 4 bases remained unmatched. The CDR3 DNA sequence: TGTGCCAGCAGCTTAAGGTCTAGCGGCTCCTACGAGCAGTACTTC. This gives the protein CASSLRSSGSYEQYF.

V usage is TRBV1 and J usage is TRBJ2-2; the table's D call, TRBD2, was not checked against the DNA. TRBV1 counts as a pseudogene. The length of the CDR3 is 17 residues. The DNA of the CDR3 is TGCACCAGCAGCCAAGATGGTCGAGCGGGAAACACCGGGGAGCTGTTTTTT. Protein: CTSSQDGRAGNTGELFF.